The 25 T cell receptor beta chains presented below share a single source sample, sequenced in a study of early T cells in non-severe SARS-CoV-2 infection. From the 5' RACE reads, TCRdb called clonotypes with MiXCR, one entry per CDR3 protein. The sample holds 50,000 to 65,000 distinct CDR3 sequences; just under 9% are singletons and the top ten take roughly 18%. The specimen sequenced was whole blood. The receptor source for this set is an adult who was a healthcare worker with PCR-confirmed SARS-CoV-2 infection or an uninfected control (not recorded which).

The genes are TRBV6-2 or TRBV6-3 and TRBJ2-3, with D perhaps TRBD1 (5 bases). Germline assignment: CDR1 MNHEY and CDR2 SVGEGT. V was shortened by 6 bases and J by 1 base, with 11 bases between the two germline ends. The CDR3 length is 14 residues. In DNA, the CDR3 is TGTGCCAGCAGGACAGTCATCGGCACAGATACGCAGTATTTT. As protein: CASRTVIGTDTQYF.

This clonotype was observed many times. The chain recombines TRBV5-1 with TRBJ2-7; no reliable D call. The CDR3 runs to 14 residues. V lost 3 bases and J lost 4, with 14 bases in between. Germline CDR1 is SGHRS and CDR2 is YFSETQ. The CDR3 DNA is TGCGCCAGCAGCTACAATCCGGCGACGTACGAGCAGTACTTC. Amino acid sequence: CASSYNPATYEQYF. Drawing the rest from reference TRBV5-1 and TRBJ2-7, the complete variable domain is KAGVTQTPRYLIKTRGQQVTLSCSPISGHRSVSWYQQTPGQGLQFLFEYFSETQRNKGNFPGRFSGRQFSNSRSEMNVSTLELGDSALYLCASSYNPATYEQYFGPGTRLTVT.

This clonotype turned up a few times. V gene TRBV7-6 combines with J gene TRBJ1-6, with 8 bases matching TRBD1. With 1 base clipped from V and 1 base from J, the junction kept 6 bases outside the gene matches. The CDR3 contains 18 residues. Germline V gene lookup returns CDR1 SGHVS and CDR2 FNYEAQ. The DNA of the CDR3 is TGTGCCAGCAGCTTAGAGGCCTGGACAGGGTCCTATAATTCACCCCTCCACTTT. It specifies CASSLEAWTGSYNSPLHF. The variable domain in full, with the rest retrieved from reference TRBV7-6 and TRBJ1-6, is GAGVSQSPRYKVTKRGQDVALRCDPISGHVSLYWYRQALGQGPEFLTYFNYEAQQDKSGLPNDRFSAERPEGSISTLTIQRTEQRDSAMYRCASSLEAWTGSYNSPLHFGNGTRLTVT.

This clonotype was observed a handful of times. V gene TRBV7-6 combines with J gene TRBJ1-1; perhaps TRBD1 as D (6 bases). The CDR3 sequence is 15 residues long. CDR1 and CDR2 from the germline V gene are SGHVS and FNYEAQ. The ends were cut back, 1 base at V and 2 bases at J, with 11 bases in the middle. In DNA form, the CDR3 reads TGTGCCAGCAGCTTAGGAAGCAGGGGAAACACTGAAGCTTTCTTT. Translating gives CASSLGSRGNTEAFF.

This clonotype occurred a few times. J is TRBJ2-7 and V is TRBV6-2 or TRBV6-3; D possibly corresponds to TRBD2 (6 bases). Germline V gene lookup returns CDR1 MNHEY and CDR2 SVGEGT. This CDR3 is built from 12 residues. Trimming cost V 6 bases and J 6 bases, with 12 bases left between them. CDR3 protein: CASSRSSVEQYF. CDR3 sequence (DNA): TGTGCCAGCAGCCGATCTAGCGTCGAGCAGTACTTC.

This chain uses TRBV3-1 with TRBJ2-2, with TRBD2 matching 12 bases. The CDR3 is 17 residues long. Trimming removed 0 bases from V and 4 bases from J; junction bases left unmatched: 3. The germline gives CDR1 LGHDT, CDR2 YNNKEL (reference sequence). The CDR3 loop is CASSQELAGGTTGELFF. The CDR3 DNA sequence: TGTGCCAGCAGCCAAGAGCTAGCGGGAGGGACCACCGGGGAGCTGTTTTTT.

The V call is TRBV28, the J call TRBJ1-5; D is possibly TRBD1 (5 bases). Trimming pared 8 bases from V and 6 bases from J, leaving 17 bases between. The length of the CDR3 is 14 residues. The V gene's germline CDR1 is MDHEN and CDR2 SYDVKM. CDR3 in amino acids: CASGTGVRAQPQHF. The CDR3 DNA sequence: TGTGCCAGCGGGACTGGGGTTAGGGCTCAGCCCCAGCATTTT.

This clonotype was seen a handful of times. This rearrangement joins TRBV7-2 to TRBJ2-7; D uncertain. The CDR3 is 11 amino acids. The V and J ends lost 1 base and 9 bases respectively, with 7 bases between them. Germline-derived CDR1 and CDR2 are SGHTA and FQGNSA. CDR3 in DNA: TGTGCCAGCAGCTTAGATCTTAGGCAGTACTTC. Amino acids: CASSLDLRQYF.

This clonotype has just a few counts. The rearrangement links TRBV28 to TRBJ1-2; D gene unclear. Germline assignment: CDR1 MDHEN and CDR2 SYDVKM. Trimming stripped 2 bases from V and 4 bases from J, with 8 bases between. The CDR3 sequence is 13 residues long. CDR3 sequence reads: CASSLEMSYGYTF. CDR3 sequence (DNA): TGTGCCAGCAGTTTAGAGATGTCCTATGGCTACACCTTC.

This clonotype showed up many times. The V gene is TRBV4-2, the J gene TRBJ1-1; D is unclear. Trimming pared 4 bases from V and 1 base from J, leaving 16 bases between. The CDR3 loop spans 16 amino acids. CDR1 is LGHNA and CDR2 is YNFKEQ in the germline V gene. The CDR3 here is CASSPVSGRQNTEAFF. CDR3 nucleotides: TGTGCCAGCAGCCCCGTCTCCGGCCGGCAGAACACTGAAGCTTTCTTT.

This clonotype is categorized as medium-sized. The chain is built from TRBV25-1 and TRBJ1-4, with 10 nucleotides matching TRBD1. The germline V gene encodes CDR1 MGHDK and CDR2 SYGVNS. V was clipped by 0 bases and J by 8 bases; unmatched bases: 6. The CDR3 contains 16 residues. The CDR3 DNA reads as TGTGCCAGCAGTGAATATTCTTGGGACAGGGGCGAAAAACTGTTTTTT. This gives the protein CASSEYSWDRGEKLFF.

This clonotype was counted between two and nine times. This chain uses TRBV4-2 with TRBJ2-1; 7 bases agree with TRBD2. This CDR3 contains 17 residues. J was trimmed by 0 bases and V by 4 bases; bases with no gene match: 9. Germline CDR1 and CDR2: LGHNA and YNFKEQ. CDR3 sequence reads: CASSLTLLAASYNEQFF. CDR3 bases: TGTGCCAGCAGCCTCACCCTTCTAGCGGCCTCCTACAATGAGCAGTTCTTC.

This clonotype was counted at least ten times. J is TRBJ1-5 and V is TRBV20-1; D is ambiguous. The V gene's germline CDR1 is DFQATT and CDR2 SNEGSKA (reference sequence). CDR3 length: 15 amino acids. The V and J ends lost 0 bases and 4 bases respectively, with 13 bases between them. The CDR3 spells CSARDRAGGNQPQHF. In nucleotides, the CDR3 is TGCAGTGCTAGAGATCGGGCCGGCGGGAATCAGCCCCAGCATTTT.

This clonotype was observed many times. This CDR3 reads CATLLAETRVEQYF. Here the CDR3 DNA reads TGTGCCACACTCCTCGCGGAGACCCGCGTCGAGCAGTACTTC. J is TRBJ2-7 and V is TRBV6-2 or TRBV6-3; D remains unclear. Trimming left V 10 bases short and J 6 bases short, with 22 bases between. This CDR3 has 14 amino acids. The germline V gene encodes CDR1 MNHEY and CDR2 SVGEGT.

This clonotype showed up just a few times. The chain is built from TRBV2 and TRBJ2-7, with D perhaps given as TRBD1 or TRBD2 (5 bases each). This CDR3 is 14 amino acids long. Germline V gives CDR1 SNHLY, CDR2 FYNNEI. Trimming stripped 0 bases from V and 6 bases from J, with 12 bases between. CDR3 in amino acids: CASSEAWSGPEQYF. CDR3 bases: TGTGCCAGCAGTGAAGCTTGGTCGGGGCCCGAGCAGTACTTC.

This chain connects TRBV23-1 to TRBJ2-1, with D perhaps TRBD1 (7 bases). TRBV23-1 is placed among ORFs of uncertain function. Trimming pared 2 bases from V and 3 bases from J, leaving 17 bases between. CDR3 length: 17 residues. The CDR3 protein is CASSQRPGQRVYNEQFF. CDR3 DNA sequence: TGCGCCAGCAGTCAAAGACCGGGACAGCGGGTCTACAATGAGCAGTTCTTC.

This clonotype was seen ten or more times. This rearrangement joins TRBV27 to TRBJ2-5, with TRBD2 matching 10 bases. The CDR3 has 15 residues. With V trimmed by 4 bases and J by 2 bases, 4 bases remained unmatched. Germline-derived CDR1 and CDR2 are MNHEY and SMNVEV (reference sequence). The CDR3 DNA reads TGTGCCAGCAGTTGGAGCGGGAGGGGTCAAGAGACCCAGTACTTC. Translation: CASSWSGRGQETQYF.

This clonotype was detected many times. The chain links TRBV6-5 to TRBJ1-4; D unresolved. Germline V gives CDR1 MNHEY, CDR2 SVGAGI. Deletions cut 0 bases from V and 6 bases from J, with 17 bases between. The CDR3 extends over 17 amino acids. This chain's CDR3 is CASSYSKTPKGDEKLFF. CDR3 DNA: TGTGCCAGCAGTTACTCGAAGACCCCAAAAGGCGATGAAAAACTGTTTTTT.

Ten or more counts support this clonotype. The chain has TRBV9 and TRBJ1-4; no clear D gene. V was clipped by 0 bases and J by 6 bases, with 12 bases between them. The germline gives CDR1 SGDLS, CDR2 YYNGEE. This CDR3 region has 15 residues. The CDR3 reads CASSVGSALDEKLFF. The CDR3 coding sequence is TGTGCCAGCAGCGTAGGGAGTGCTTTGGATGAAAAACTGTTTTTT.

This clonotype occurred a few times. The genes are TRBV6-2 or TRBV6-3 and TRBJ1-1; D gene unclear. The germline V gene encodes CDR1 MNHEY and CDR2 SVGEGT. The CDR3 contains 14 residues. The ends were cut back, 5 bases at V and 3 bases at J, with 13 bases in the middle. The CDR3 here is CASSKKGGHTEAFF. The CDR3 DNA sequence: TGTGCCAGCAGTAAAAAGGGCGGGCACACTGAAGCTTTCTTT.

This clonotype was recorded a few times. The chain is built from TRBV2 and TRBJ2-2, with 12 bases lining up with TRBD2. Germline V lookup: CDR1 SNHLY, CDR2 FYNNEI. The J segment lost 8 bases and the V segment lost 6 bases, leaving 7 bases of the junction unmatched. This CDR3 is built from 15 residues. Here the CDR3 DNA reads TGTGCCAGCAGGGCTAGCGGGAGGGCCGCTGGGGAGCTGTTTTTT. This sequence encodes CASRASGRAAGELFF.

Many counts were recorded for this clonotype. The chain couples TRBV28 to TRBJ1-4; maybe TRBD1 (6 bases). Between the trimmed V and J ends, which lost 5 bases and 4 bases, there was a span of 11 bases. The V gene's germline CDR1 is MDHEN and CDR2 SYDVKM. This CDR3 is 14 amino acids long. The CDR3 region is CASSMTGGNEKLFF. The DNA for the CDR3 is TGTGCCAGCAGTATGACAGGAGGTAATGAAAAACTGTTTTTT. Complete variable domain (other parts from reference TRBV28 and TRBJ1-4): DVKVTQSSRYLVKRTGEKVFLECVQDMDHENMFWYRQDPGLGLRLIYFSYDVKMKEKGDIPEGYSVSREKKERFSLILESASTNQTSMYLCASSMTGGNEKLFFGSGTQLSVL.

This clonotype has ten or more counts. The V and J genes are TRBV6-2 or TRBV6-3 and TRBJ2-2; 7 bases map to TRBD2. CDR1 is MNHEY and CDR2 is SVGEGT in the germline V gene. CDR3 size: 15 residues. V lost 6 bases, J lost 6 bases, and 10 bases stayed unmatched. Here the CDR3 reads CASRHAGLEAGELFF. As DNA, the CDR3 is TGTGCCAGCAGACACGCCGGACTAGAAGCCGGGGAGCTGTTTTTT.

This clonotype was counted ten times or more. The chain is built from TRBV7-2 and TRBJ2-5; 11 bases line up with TRBD1. This CDR3 spans 17 amino acids. Trimming cost V 3 bases and J 0 bases; bases outside gene matches: 6. Germline CDR1 is SGHTA and CDR2 is FQGNSA. Here the CDR3 DNA reads TGTGCCAGCAGCTTGGACAGGGGGCGCGGGTACCAAGAGACCCAGTACTTC. Encoded protein: CASSLDRGRGYQETQYF. Full variable domain (outside the CDR3, taken from reference TRBV7-2 and TRBJ2-5): GAGVSQSPSNKVTEKGKDVELRCDPISGHTALYWYRQSLGQGLEFLIYFQGNSAPDKSGLPSDRFSAERTGGSVSTLTIQRTQQEDSAVYLCASSLDRGRGYQETQYFGPGTRLLVL.

This clonotype was seen ten or more times. The J gene is TRBJ2-6, the V gene TRBV19, with D possibly TRBD2 on 5 matching bases. CDR3 length: 19 amino acids. Trimming pared 7 bases from V and 0 bases from J, leaving 22 bases between. CDR1 is LNHDA, CDR2 SQIVND, per germline (reference sequence). Here the CDR3 DNA reads TGTGCCAGTATAGGTCTTGGCATCGGAGGTGGCTCTGGGGCCAACGTCCTGACTTTC. Encoded protein: CASIGLGIGGGSGANVLTF.